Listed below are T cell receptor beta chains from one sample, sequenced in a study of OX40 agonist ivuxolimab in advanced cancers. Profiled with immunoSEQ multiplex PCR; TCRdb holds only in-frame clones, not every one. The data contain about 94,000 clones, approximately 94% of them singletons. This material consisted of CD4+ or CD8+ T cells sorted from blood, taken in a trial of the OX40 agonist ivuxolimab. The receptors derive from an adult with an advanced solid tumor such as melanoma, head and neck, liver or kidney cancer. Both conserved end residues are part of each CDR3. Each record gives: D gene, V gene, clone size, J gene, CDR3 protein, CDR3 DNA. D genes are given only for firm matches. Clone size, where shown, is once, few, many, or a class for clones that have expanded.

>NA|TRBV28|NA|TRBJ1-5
CASREGGNQPQHF
TGTGCCAGCCGGGAGGGTGGCAATCAGCCCCAGCATTTT
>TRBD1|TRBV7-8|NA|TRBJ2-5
CASSLRGDRQETQYF
TGTGCCAGCAGCTTAAGAGGGGACAGACAAGAGACCCAGTACTTC
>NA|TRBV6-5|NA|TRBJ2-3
CASSYSPGAGDTQYF
TGTGCCAGCAGTTATTCTCCGGGGGCAGGAGATACGCAGTATTTT
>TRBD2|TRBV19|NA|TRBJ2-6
CASSAGVGANVLTF
TGTGCCAGTAGTGCGGGGGTAGGGGCCAACGTCCTGACTTTC
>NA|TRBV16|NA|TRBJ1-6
CASSQLGHNSPLHF
TGTGCCAGCAGCCAACTGGGCCACAATTCACCCCTCCACTTT
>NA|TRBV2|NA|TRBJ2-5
CASAEQNQETQYF
TGTGCCAGTGCGGAGCAGAACCAAGAGACCCAGTACTTC
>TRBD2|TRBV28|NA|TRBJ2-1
CASRLPGSGINEQFF
TGTGCCAGCAGACTCCCAGGTAGCGGGATCAATGAGCAGTTCTTC
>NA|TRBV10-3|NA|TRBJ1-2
CAISESQQITSYGYTF
TGTGCCATCAGTGAGTCGCAACAGATTACCAGCTATGGCTACACCTTC
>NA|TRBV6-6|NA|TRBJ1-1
CASSYGGLGRRTEAFF
TGTGCCAGCAGTTACGGCGGATTGGGGCGGCGGACTGAAGCTTTCTTT
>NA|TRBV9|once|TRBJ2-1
CASSVGSFRAYTEQFF
TGTGCCAGCAGCGTAGGGTCCTTCCGGGCGTACACTGAGCAGTTCTTC
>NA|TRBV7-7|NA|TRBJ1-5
CASSSLEDQPQHF
TGTGCTAGCAGCTCCCTGGAGGATCAGCCCCAGCATTTT
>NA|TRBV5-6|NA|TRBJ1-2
CASRPQGIRYDYTF
TGTGCCAGCAGACCCCAGGGGATCCGCTATGACTACACCTTC
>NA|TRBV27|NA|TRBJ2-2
CASSRQGGLISGELFF
TGTGCCAGCAGTCGACAGGGAGGCCTCATCTCCGGGGAGCTGTTTTTT
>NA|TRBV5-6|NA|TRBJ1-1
CASSSYTEAFF
TGTGCCAGCAGCTCCTACACTGAAGCTTTCTTT
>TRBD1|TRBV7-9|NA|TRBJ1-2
CASSLSRQGGYGYTF
TGTGCCAGCAGCTTAAGCAGACAGGGAGGCTATGGCTACACCTTC
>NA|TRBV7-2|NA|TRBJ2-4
CASSLGQGGPKYF
TGTGCCAGCAGCTTAGGCCAGGGGGGGCCCAAGTACTTC
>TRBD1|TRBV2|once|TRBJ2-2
CASRKDRAYTGELFF
TGTGCCAGCAGGAAAGACAGGGCTTATACCGGGGAGCTGTTTTTT
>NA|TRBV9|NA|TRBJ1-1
CASSVGTENTEAFF
TGTGCCAGCAGCGTCGGGACGGAGAACACTGAAGCTTTCTTT
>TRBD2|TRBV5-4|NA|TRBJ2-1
CASSPRGGSDEQFF
TGTGCCAGCAGCCCCCGGGGGGGCTCCGATGAGCAGTTCTTC
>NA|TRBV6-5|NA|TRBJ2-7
CASSYGWQADEQYF
TGTGCCAGCAGTTACGGGTGGCAGGCTGACGAGCAGTACTTC
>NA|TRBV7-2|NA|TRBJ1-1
CASSLNRRGSTEAFF
TGTGCCAGCAGCTTAAATAGGCGGGGCAGCACTGAAGCTTTCTTT
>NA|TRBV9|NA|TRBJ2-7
CASSVGTAAYEQYF
TGTGCCAGCAGCGTCGGGACGGCCGCCTACGAGCAGTACTTC
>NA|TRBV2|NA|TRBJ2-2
CASSHRTDFANTGELFF
TGTGCCAGCAGTCACAGGACAGATTTCGCGAACACCGGGGAGCTGTTTTTT
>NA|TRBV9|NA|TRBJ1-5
CASSGRHSNQPQHF
TGTGCCAGCAGCGGACGTCATAGCAATCAGCCCCAGCATTTT
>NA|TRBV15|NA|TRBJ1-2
CATSRLTGFQNGYTF
TGTGCCACCAGCAGACTCACAGGGTTCCAGAATGGCTACACCTTC
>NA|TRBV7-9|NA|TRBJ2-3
CASRSLWRDSSDTQYF
TGTGCCAGCAGATCCCTCTGGCGGGATTCCTCAGATACGCAGTATTTT
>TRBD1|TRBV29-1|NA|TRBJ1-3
CSASTGAGNTIYF
TGCAGCGCCTCCACAGGGGCTGGAAACACCATATATTTT
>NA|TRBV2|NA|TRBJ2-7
CASSEVRGTGYEQYF
TGTGCCAGCAGTGAGGTGAGGGGGACTGGATACGAGCAGTACTTC
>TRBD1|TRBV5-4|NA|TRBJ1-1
CASSFLTGDTEAFF
TGTGCCAGCAGCTTCCTGACAGGGGACACTGAAGCTTTCTTT
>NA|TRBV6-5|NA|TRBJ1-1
CASRNLMRAGEAFF
TGTGCCAGCCGTAACCTTATGAGGGCAGGGGAAGCTTTCTTT
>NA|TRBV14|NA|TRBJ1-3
CASSQVMLGNTIYF
TGTGCCAGCAGCCAAGTGATGCTGGGAAACACCATATATTTT
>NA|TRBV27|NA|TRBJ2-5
CASSPGQQETQYF
TGTGCCAGCAGTCCTGGACAGCAAGAGACCCAGTACTTC
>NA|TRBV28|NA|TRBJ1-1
CASKGTPYTEAFF
TGTGCCAGCAAGGGTACCCCTTACACTGAAGCTTTCTTT
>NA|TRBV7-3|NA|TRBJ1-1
CASSSEYGMNTEAFF
TGTGCCAGCAGCTCCGAATATGGCATGAACACTGAAGCTTTCTTT
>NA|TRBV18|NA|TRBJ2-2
CASSPFTSPQNTGELFF
TGTGCCAGCTCCCCTTTCACTTCCCCCCAGAACACCGGGGAGCTGTTTTTT
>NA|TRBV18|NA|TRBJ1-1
CASSPPMRTEAFF
TGTGCCAGCTCACCACCGATGAGAACTGAAGCTTTCTTT
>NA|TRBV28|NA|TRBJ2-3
CASSYRDTQYF
TGTGCCAGCAGTTACAGGGATACGCAGTATTTT
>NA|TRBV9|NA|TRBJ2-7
CASSLSDRRDEQYF
TGTGCCAGCAGCCTGAGCGACAGGAGGGACGAGCAGTACTTC
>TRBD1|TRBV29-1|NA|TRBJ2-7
CSVRWGQGTYEQYF
TGCAGCGTTCGTTGGGGACAGGGAACCTACGAGCAGTACTTC
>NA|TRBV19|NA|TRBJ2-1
CASSLYHEQFF
TGTGCCAGTAGTCTCTACCATGAGCAGTTCTTC
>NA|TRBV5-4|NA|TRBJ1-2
CASSFGGSPSNYGYTF
TGTGCCAGCAGCTTTGGGGGATCCCCCTCTAACTATGGCTACACCTTC
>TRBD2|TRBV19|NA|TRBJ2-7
CASSIGGSRVSRYEQYF
TGTGCCAGTAGTATAGGCGGGAGTCGGGTAAGTCGGTACGAGCAGTACTTC
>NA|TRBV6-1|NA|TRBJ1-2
CASSEGAPVYGYTF
TGTGCCAGCAGTGAAGGGGCCCCTGTGTATGGCTACACCTTC
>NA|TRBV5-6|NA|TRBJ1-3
CASSLVGGSGNTIYF
TGTGCCAGCAGCTTGGTCGGCGGCTCTGGAAACACCATATATTTT
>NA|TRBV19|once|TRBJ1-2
CASSTDSTGYNYGYTF
TGTGCCAGTAGTACCGACTCGACAGGCTACAACTATGGCTACACCTTC
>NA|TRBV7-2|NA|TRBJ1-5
CASSFRRDQPQHF
TGTGCCAGCAGCTTCAGGAGAGATCAGCCCCAGCATTTT
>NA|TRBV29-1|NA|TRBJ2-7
CSDPRTPLQQYF
TGCAGCGACCCCAGGACACCCTTGCAGCAGTACTTC
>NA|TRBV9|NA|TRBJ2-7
CASSFDGSLEQYF
TGTGCCAGCAGCTTTGACGGGAGCCTCGAGCAGTACTTC
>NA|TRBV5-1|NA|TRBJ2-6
CASSPLNPGANVLTF
TGTGCCAGCAGCCCCCTGAACCCTGGGGCCAACGTCCTGACTTTC
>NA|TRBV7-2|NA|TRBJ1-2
CASSLNGVYGYTF
TGTGCCAGCAGCCTCAATGGGGTATATGGCTACACCTTC
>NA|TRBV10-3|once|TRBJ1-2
CAISEASNYGYTF
TGTGCCATCAGTGAGGCCAGTAACTATGGCTACACCTTC
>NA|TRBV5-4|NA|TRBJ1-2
CASSQGLSWSYTF
TGCGCCAGCAGCCAAGGGTTGTCTTGGAGCTACACCTTC
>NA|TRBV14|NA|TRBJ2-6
CASSPLRGANVLTF
TGTGCCAGCAGCCCCCTGCGAGGGGCCAACGTCCTGACTTTC
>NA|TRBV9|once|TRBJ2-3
CASSEGATDTQYF
TGTGCCAGCAGCGAGGGTGCCACAGATACGCAGTATTTT
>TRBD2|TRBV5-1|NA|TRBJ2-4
CASSGGTSGNIQYF
TGCGCCAGCAGCGGAGGGACTAGCGGAAACATTCAGTACTTC